A single sample is the source of the 15 T cell receptor beta chains below, sequenced in a study of blood T cell repertoires in COVID-19. TCRdb keeps only in-frame clones here, not all; method: immunoSEQ multiplex PCR. The repertoire consists of some 250,000 clones, with 70% to 85% occurring once and the leading ten covering over 7.5%. Sequencing was done on a sample of peripheral blood. All receptors derive from a woman aged 80 or over with acute or convalescent COVID-19.

This clone was counted a few times. This chain links TRBV28 with TRBJ1-2, with D possibly being TRBD1 (6 bases). CDR3 length: 15 amino acids. Germline V gene sequence: CDR1 MDHEN, CDR2 SYDVKM. Trimming cost V 3 bases and J 4 bases, with 15 bases left between them. The CDR3 DNA reads TGTGCCAGCAGTTTTCTTCCGGGGGGCGGCTATGGCTACACCTTC. This encodes CASSFLPGGGYGYTF.

CDR3 protein: CASGQGAGTNEKLFF. The CDR3 bases are TGTGCCAGCGGACAGGGGGCAGGGACTAATGAAAAACTGTTTTTT. J is TRBJ1-4 and V is TRBV28; TRBD1 agrees at 11 bases. Germline trimming cut 8 bases from V and 2 bases from J; bases unmatched to any gene: 4. Germline values: CDR1 MDHEN, CDR2 SYDVKM. The CDR3 runs to 15 residues. The whole variable domain, filled in from reference TRBV28 and TRBJ1-4, reads DVKVTQSSRYLVKRTGEKVFLECVQDMDHENMFWYRQDPGLGLRLIYFSYDVKMKEKGDIPEGYSVSREKKERFSLILESASTNQTSMYLCASGQGAGTNEKLFFGSGTQLSVL.

The sample holds one count of this clone. The V and J genes are TRBV9 and TRBJ2-6; 7 bases are shared with TRBD1. The CDR3 is 21 amino acids. Germline assignment: CDR1 SGDLS and CDR2 YYNGEE. V lost 0 bases, J lost 0 bases, and 15 bases stayed unmatched. The CDR3 loop reads CASSVATSPGQKTSGANVLTF. The CDR3 coding sequence is TGTGCCAGCAGCGTAGCTACATCACCGGGACAGAAAACCTCTGGGGCCAACGTCCTGACTTTC.

The CDR3 DNA reads as TGCGCCAGCAGCTTGGGGCAGCGGGGTTACAATGAGCAGTTCTTC. This sequence encodes CASSLGQRGYNEQFF. J is TRBJ2-1 and V is TRBV5-1; TRBD2 matches at 7 bases. Trimming took 0 bases from V and 4 from J; bases not matched to a gene: 4. CDR1 and CDR2 from the germline V gene are SGHRS and YFSETQ. CDR3 size: 15 residues.

This clone was counted only a few times. V gene TRBV6-5 combines with J gene TRBJ2-7, with a tentative D call TRBD2 (5 bases). V dropped 6 bases and J dropped 3 bases, with 15 bases sitting between them. The CDR3 is 14 amino acids. Germline CDR1 reads MNHEY; CDR2 reads SVGAGI. Written as DNA, the CDR3 is TGTGCCAGCAGGACCCGGGAAATGGACTACGAGCAGTACTTC. Its translation is CASRTREMDYEQYF.

V is TRBV4-1 and J is TRBJ1-6, with D maybe TRBD1 (5 bases). This CDR3 contains 17 residues. The ends were cut back, 0 bases at V and 4 bases at J, with 13 bases in the middle. Germline values: CDR1 MGHRA, CDR2 YSYEKL. CDR3 protein: CASSQEAGRIYNSPLHF. The CDR3 nucleotides are TGCGCCAGCAGCCAAGAAGCAGGGAGGATTTATAATTCACCCCTCCACTTT.

The chain recombines TRBV5-6 with TRBJ2-7; perhaps TRBD1 as D (6 bases). V lost 2 bases and J 5 bases, leaving 17 bases between the germline ends. Germline-derived CDR1 and CDR2 are SGHDT and YYEEEE. There are 15 residues in the CDR3. The DNA of the CDR3 is TGTGCCAGCAGCTTACAGGGTCCTCTGGTCCACGAGCAGTACTTC. Its translation is CASSLQGPLVHEQYF.

CDR3 in DNA: TGTGCCAGCAGCTTAGCGGGGCAGGGTTGGGCTCAGCCCCAGCATTTT. Residues: CASSLAGQGWAQPQHF. The J gene is TRBJ1-5, the V gene TRBV7-2; D is possibly TRBD1 (5 bases). CDR1 and CDR2 (germline): SGHTA, FQGNSA. The CDR3 has 16 amino acids. With 0 bases removed from V and 6 bases from J, the gap between germline ends came to 15 bases.

The V call is TRBV28, the J call TRBJ2-5, with no clear D. Trimming removed 6 bases from V and 4 bases from J, with 15 bases in between. Per the germline V gene, CDR1 is MDHEN and CDR2 is SYDVKM. This CDR3 spans 14 amino acids. This CDR3 reads CASRPPSGGETQYF. The CDR3 DNA is TGTGCCAGCAGGCCCCCTTCCGGTGGAGAGACCCAGTACTTC. Together with reference TRBV28 and TRBJ2-5, the CDR3 gives the full variable domain: DVKVTQSSRYLVKRTGEKVFLECVQDMDHENMFWYRQDPGLGLRLIYFSYDVKMKEKGDIPEGYSVSREKKERFSLILESASTNQTSMYLCASRPPSGGETQYFGPGTRLLVL.

J is TRBJ2-2 and V is TRBV11-1; D is uncertain. CDR3 length equals 13 residues. Germline V gene lookup returns CDR1 SGHAT and CDR2 FQDESV (reference sequence). V was cut by 5 bases and J by 2 bases, with 6 bases left in between. CDR3 amino acids: CASSKHNTGELFF. DNA for the CDR3: TGTGCCAGCAGCAAACATAACACCGGGGAGCTGTTTTTT.

This clone was observed a handful of times. The rearrangement links TRBV12-5 to TRBJ1-1, with D perhaps matching TRBD1 (6 bases). V was cut by 6 bases and J by 11 bases, with 13 bases left in between. CDR1 and CDR2 from the germline V gene are LGHNT and FRNRAP. CDR3 length equals 11 residues. The CDR3 nucleotides read TGTGCTAGTGGCCAGGGACAATCGGCTTTCTTT. It translates to CASGQGQSAFF.

The chain uses TRBV7-8 and TRBJ1-2; the D gene is possibly TRBD1 (5 bases). Germline V lookup: CDR1 SGHVS, CDR2 FQNEAQ. CDR3 length: 16 amino acids. The V gene lost 3 bases and the J gene lost 2 bases, with 16 bases spanning the gap. The CDR3 coding sequence is TGTGCCAGCAGCTTGTCCGGGGGAAGGACGAACTATGGCTACACCTTC. This encodes CASSLSGGRTNYGYTF. The complete variable domain, with remaining parts taken from reference TRBV7-8 and TRBJ1-2, reads GAGVSQSPRYKVAKRGQDVALRCDPISGHVSLFWYQQALGQGPEFLTYFQNEAQLDKSGLPSDRFFAERPEGSVSTLKIQRTQQEDSAVYLCASSLSGGRTNYGYTFGSGTRLTVV.

V is TRBV5-1 and J is TRBJ1-1; perhaps TRBD1 as D (6 bases). The CDR3 is 16 residues long. Germline lookup yields CDR1 SGHRS and CDR2 YFSETQ. Trimming stripped 0 bases from V and 0 bases from J, with 12 bases between. The CDR3 here is CASSLVGGALNTEAFF. The CDR3 DNA sequence: TGCGCCAGCAGCTTGGTAGGGGGGGCCTTGAACACTGAAGCTTTCTTT.

This sequence joins TRBV5-6 and TRBJ1-2; TRBD1 might be the D (6 bases). Trimming shortened V by 0 bases and J by 4 bases, and 13 bases separated the two germline ends. The germline V gene has CDR1 SGHDT and CDR2 YYEEEE. This CDR3 region has 15 residues. CDR3 in DNA: TGTGCCAGCAGCTTGGCCCAGGGGCGCGGCTATGGCTACACCTTC. Residues: CASSLAQGRGYGYTF.

The chain links TRBV5-1 to TRBJ1-1; D remains unclear. This CDR3 region has 14 residues. The V gene lost 1 base and the J gene lost 0 bases, with 7 bases spanning the gap. Per the germline V gene, CDR1 is SGHRS and CDR2 is YFSETQ. The CDR3 DNA sequence: TGCGCCAGCAGCTTGACGGTAATGAACACTGAAGCTTTCTTT. Translated, it gives CASSLTVMNTEAFF.